This entry describes one T cell receptor beta chain. This sample is drawn from a study of blood T cell repertoires in COVID-19. V lost 0 bases to trimming and J lost 6 bases, with 15 bases between them. In germline, CDR1 is LGHNA, CDR2 YSLEER. The CDR3 length is 16 residues. The repertoire was sequenced with immunoSEQ multiplex PCR; TCRdb's copy has only in-frame clones and lacks some. The profile shows 130,000 or so clones, about 76% of them singletons. Sequenced sample: peripheral blood. The gene calls are TRBV4-3 and TRBJ1-5; D gene uncertain. The source is a man older than 75 with acute or convalescent COVID-19. The DNA of the CDR3 is TGCGCCAGCAGCCAAGATTGGAGCGGGCTCTCTCAGCCCCAGCATTTT. This translates into CASSQDWSGLSQPQHF.